This TCR beta chain was recovered during a study of blood T cell repertoires in COVID-19. Overall study: Donors in the United States, Italy and Spain gave samples during acute or convalescent COVID-19. PBMCs, B-cell-depleted T cells, or T cells provided the cDNA or gDNA that made up the material.

Assay used: immunoSEQ multiplex PCR; TCRdb lists only in-frame clones, some missing. The profile shows 250,000 to 300,000 clones, 75% to 90% of them singletons. The CDR3 extends over 14 amino acids. From germline, CDR1 is MNHEY and CDR2 SVGAGI. Trimming removed 6 bases at V and 5 bases at J, with 13 bases between. The receptor was isolated from a woman between 70 and 85 years old with acute or convalescent COVID-19. The rearrangement links TRBV6-5 to TRBJ2-2; no reliable D call. Sequenced sample: peripheral blood. CDR3 loop: CASSSHLSTGELFF. The CDR3 DNA is TGTGCCAGCAGCTCACATTTGTCTACCGGGGAGCTGTTTTTT.